A selection of T cell receptor beta chains follows, all from one sample in a study of Graves' ophthalmopathy and Graves' hyperthyroidism. TCRdb itself ran the multiplex PCR reads through MiXCR, one entry per CDR3 protein. The sample records around 1,000,000 distinct CDR3 sequences, less than 45% being singletons. The specimen sequenced was peripheral blood or thyroid tissue (not recorded which). These receptors were taken from an adult man with Graves' hyperthyroidism. The conserved cysteine and the conserved F or W are not part of the CDR3 here. Each record gives: clone size, V gene, J gene, CDR3 protein. Some rows have no size entry. The others give once, few or many, or a class for an expanded clone.

clone_size: many
v_call: TRBV19
j_call: TRBJ2-6
cdr3_aa: ASSIEGSGANVLT

clone_size: many
v_call: TRBV12-3/TRBV12-4
j_call: TRBJ1-1
cdr3_aa: ASTPGRVNTEAF

clone_size: -
v_call: TRBV19
j_call: TRBJ2-7
cdr3_aa: ARDLRGSYEQY

clone_size: many
v_call: TRBV20-1
j_call: TRBJ2-5
cdr3_aa: SARVQGQETQY

clone_size: -
v_call: TRBV27
j_call: TRBJ1-2
cdr3_aa: ASSLGPNPNLYGYT

clone_size: -
v_call: TRBV6-5
j_call: TRBJ1-1
cdr3_aa: ASSYGTPGEDTEAF

clone_size: many
v_call: TRBV13
j_call: TRBJ1-1
cdr3_aa: ASSLDRGLTEAF

clone_size: few
v_call: TRBV10-3
j_call: TRBJ2-5
cdr3_aa: ASSYLEQETQY

clone_size: few
v_call: TRBV12-3/TRBV12-4
j_call: TRBJ2-7
cdr3_aa: ASSPSTSSEQY

clone_size: many
v_call: TRBV20-1
j_call: TRBJ2-5
cdr3_aa: SAKGSRQETQY

clone_size: -
v_call: TRBV25-1
j_call: TRBJ2-5
cdr3_aa: ASSSMAYQETQY

clone_size: -
v_call: TRBV6-2/TRBV6-3
j_call: TRBJ1-2
cdr3_aa: ASSFSRLSGYT

clone_size: many
v_call: TRBV5-1
j_call: TRBJ1-1
cdr3_aa: ASTGGGWAENTEAF

clone_size: many
v_call: TRBV12-3/TRBV12-4
j_call: TRBJ2-7
cdr3_aa: ASSLGGLGEQY

clone_size: few
v_call: TRBV2
j_call: TRBJ1-1
cdr3_aa: ASRTGAVEAF

clone_size: many
v_call: TRBV29-1
j_call: TRBJ2-5
cdr3_aa: SLRLAAQETQY

clone_size: -
v_call: TRBV20-1
j_call: TRBJ2-7
cdr3_aa: SASPGELYEQY

clone_size: many
v_call: TRBV10-2
j_call: TRBJ2-5
cdr3_aa: ASGGRGPSETQY

clone_size: -
v_call: TRBV5-6
j_call: TRBJ2-6
cdr3_aa: ASSPDTWPGANVLT

clone_size: many
v_call: TRBV29-1
j_call: TRBJ1-6
cdr3_aa: SVQVGGRQSPLH

clone_size: few
v_call: TRBV11-2
j_call: TRBJ2-5
cdr3_aa: ASSLGGTVFHGTQY

clone_size: many
v_call: TRBV7-9
j_call: TRBJ1-2
cdr3_aa: ASSLPGGPAGYT

clone_size: few
v_call: TRBV2
j_call: TRBJ2-7
cdr3_aa: ASSLGGQGTFYEQY

clone_size: few
v_call: TRBV12-3/TRBV12-4
j_call: TRBJ2-5
cdr3_aa: ASSQSGGIQY

clone_size: many
v_call: TRBV9
j_call: TRBJ1-6
cdr3_aa: ASSVDRGNSPLH

clone_size: many
v_call: TRBV6-5
j_call: TRBJ2-7
cdr3_aa: ASTPDRGEGEQY

clone_size: once
v_call: TRBV7-8
j_call: TRBJ1-1
cdr3_aa: ASIEGSSNTEAF

clone_size: -
v_call: TRBV6-2/TRBV6-3
j_call: TRBJ2-3
cdr3_aa: ASSYSTVEGTQY

clone_size: few
v_call: TRBV4-1
j_call: TRBJ2-7
cdr3_aa: ASSQAWGRASYEQY

clone_size: -
v_call: TRBV6-1
j_call: TRBJ1-6
cdr3_aa: ASSQGTGAGSPLH

clone_size: -
v_call: TRBV5-2
j_call: TRBJ1-2
cdr3_aa: ASTLGRDGYT

clone_size: few
v_call: TRBV2
j_call: TRBJ2-2
cdr3_aa: ASSRVFAGELF

clone_size: once
v_call: TRBV7-8
j_call: TRBJ1-1
cdr3_aa: ASSQGQGTSEAF

clone_size: -
v_call: TRBV11-3
j_call: TRBJ2-7
cdr3_aa: ASSRLADYEQY

clone_size: many
v_call: TRBV12-3/TRBV12-4
j_call: TRBJ1-4
cdr3_aa: ASSYPGAQGEKLF

clone_size: -
v_call: TRBV10-3
j_call: TRBJ1-1
cdr3_aa: ASKARGGARRNTEAF

clone_size: -
v_call: TRBV6-5
j_call: TRBJ2-7
cdr3_aa: ASSYSSGNYEQY

clone_size: -
v_call: TRBV10-3
j_call: TRBJ2-5
cdr3_aa: AITSGGETQY

clone_size: once
v_call: TRBV2
j_call: TRBJ2-2
cdr3_aa: ASSERYTGGYTGELF

clone_size: -
v_call: TRBV7-9
j_call: TRBJ1-1
cdr3_aa: ASSPRGPENTEAF

clone_size: once
v_call: TRBV10-2
j_call: TRBJ1-5
cdr3_aa: ASLEGAPQH

clone_size: -
v_call: TRBV25-1
j_call: TRBJ2-5
cdr3_aa: ASSASGGGEIQY

clone_size: many
v_call: TRBV2
j_call: TRBJ2-6
cdr3_aa: ASRDPDRGPNVLT

clone_size: -
v_call: TRBV7-2
j_call: TRBJ1-5
cdr3_aa: ASSLAPVHVSNQPQH

clone_size: many
v_call: TRBV14
j_call: TRBJ1-3
cdr3_aa: ASSRGQAIGNTIY

clone_size: few
v_call: TRBV27
j_call: TRBJ2-7
cdr3_aa: ASSPQGASEQY

clone_size: many
v_call: TRBV7-2
j_call: TRBJ2-5
cdr3_aa: ASSRTAPETQY

clone_size: once
v_call: TRBV7-9
j_call: TRBJ2-5
cdr3_aa: ASSYAGEALY

clone_size: many
v_call: TRBV7-2
j_call: TRBJ2-2
cdr3_aa: AIPRDLRTGELF

clone_size: -
v_call: TRBV7-2
j_call: TRBJ2-5
cdr3_aa: ASSFAGGGGTQY

clone_size: many
v_call: TRBV7-2
j_call: TRBJ2-2
cdr3_aa: ASSLAGQAGELF